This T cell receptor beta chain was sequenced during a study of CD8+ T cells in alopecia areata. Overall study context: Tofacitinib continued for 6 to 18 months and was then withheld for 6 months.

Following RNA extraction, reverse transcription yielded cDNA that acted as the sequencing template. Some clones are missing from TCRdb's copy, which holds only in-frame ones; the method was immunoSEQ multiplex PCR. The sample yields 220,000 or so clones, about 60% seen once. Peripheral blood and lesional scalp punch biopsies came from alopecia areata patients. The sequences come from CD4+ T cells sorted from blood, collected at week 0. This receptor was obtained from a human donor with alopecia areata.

CDR3: CSATLRYEQYF. CDR3 DNA: TGCAGTGCTACTCTCCGCTACGAGCAGTACTTC. The chain links TRBV20-1 to TRBJ2-7; D gene ambiguous. Germline CDR1 reads DFQATT; CDR2 reads SNEGSKA (reference sequence). The CDR3 is 11 residues long. Trimming removed 4 bases at V and 3 bases at J, with 7 bases between.